One sample yielded the 16 T cell receptor beta chains listed below, sequenced in a study of control samples from healthy donors and cancer patients. The repertoire was sequenced with immunoSEQ multiplex PCR; TCRdb's copy has only in-frame clones and lacks some. The sample contains roughly 48,000 clones, around 93% of which appear only once. The sample was PBMCs. These receptors all stem from a middle-aged woman with head and neck cancer.

The chain links TRBV6-4 to TRBJ2-1; maybe TRBD2 (5 bases). Trimming pared 2 bases from V and 7 bases from J, leaving 15 bases between. Germline assignment: CDR1 MRHNA and CDR2 SNTAGT. The CDR3 covers 15 residues. CDR3 amino acids: CASSDIRRGSNEQFF. The CDR3 bases are TGTGCCAGCAGTGACATTCGTCGGGGTTCGAATGAGCAGTTCTTC.

The rearrangement links TRBV6-5 to TRBJ1-1, with a weak D call TRBD1 (5 bases). Germline values: CDR1 MNHEY, CDR2 SVGAGI. CDR3 length: 13 amino acids. Trimming removed 4 bases at V and 3 bases at J, with 9 bases between. The CDR3 sequence: CASSSGGDTEAFF. Written as DNA, the CDR3 is TGTGCCAGCAGTTCCGGGGGGGACACTGAAGCTTTCTTT.

This clone is a singleton in its sample. The chain links TRBV5-4 to TRBJ2-5, with D hard to call. There are 13 residues in the CDR3. Trimming cost V 0 bases and J 7 bases, with 10 bases left between them. CDR1 and CDR2 from the germline V gene are SGHNT and YYREEE (reference sequence). CDR3 amino acids: CASSLVTYGTQYF. In DNA, the CDR3 is TGTGCCAGCAGCTTGGTAACCTATGGGACCCAGTACTTC.

The J gene is TRBJ1-4, the V gene TRBV30, with a possible D match to TRBD1 (5 bases). The ends were cut back, 3 bases at V and 2 bases at J, with 16 bases in the middle. Germline values: CDR1 GTSNPN, CDR2 SVGIG (reference sequence). The CDR3 has 16 residues. As DNA, the CDR3 is TGTGCCTGGAGCCGGGGCGGGGGGGTGACTAATGAAAAACTGTTTTTT. Translating it yields CAWSRGGGVTNEKLFF.

The chain has TRBV5-1 and TRBJ2-7; 7 bases match TRBD1. V dropped 4 bases and J dropped 2; count of bases not matched to a gene: 9. Per the germline V gene, CDR1 is SGHRS and CDR2 is YFSETQ. CDR3 length equals 15 residues. The CDR3 sequence: CASSPDGTVPYEQYF. CDR3 bases: TGCGCCAGCAGCCCGGATGGGACAGTCCCCTACGAGCAGTACTTC.

The chain links TRBV12-5 to TRBJ2-7; TRBD1 might be the D (6 bases). V gave up 6 bases and J gave up 5 bases, with 14 bases separating them. This CDR3 is 13 amino acids long. Looked up from germline, CDR1 is LGHNT and CDR2 is FRNRAP. The CDR3 DNA reads TGTGCTAGTGGGATTACAGGGACCCACGAGCAGTACTTC. It encodes CASGITGTHEQYF.

The chain links TRBV11-3 to TRBJ2-7; 10 nucleotides align to TRBD2. Germline-derived CDR1 and CDR2 are SGHNT and YENEEA. The CDR3 runs to 16 residues. V lost 1 base, J lost 2 bases, and 5 bases stayed unmatched. The CDR3 loop is CASSLGLAGAAYEQYF. CDR3 sequence (DNA): TGTGCCAGCAGCTTAGGGCTAGCGGGGGCCGCCTACGAGCAGTACTTC.

The chain has TRBV5-1 and TRBJ1-2, with D perhaps matching TRBD1 (6 bases). V lost 4 bases and J lost 3, with 13 bases in between. The CDR3 has 14 residues. CDR1 is SGHRS, CDR2 YFSETQ, per germline. CDR3 amino acids: CASSLQGPDYGYTF. The CDR3 nucleotides are TGCGCCAGCAGCCTACAGGGCCCGGACTATGGCTACACCTTC.

The chain couples TRBV9 to TRBJ2-5, with 11 bases identical to TRBD1. CDR1 is SGDLS and CDR2 is YYNGEE in the germline V gene. V was pared by 1 base and J by 5 bases, with 4 bases of the junction left unmatched. CDR3 length equals 15 residues. CDR3 protein: CASSVRTGGTETQYF. CDR3 nucleotides: TGTGCCAGCAGCGTACGGACAGGGGGCACGGAGACCCAGTACTTC.

The V and J genes are TRBV5-4 and TRBJ2-1; 9 nucleotides match TRBD1. Losses at the gene ends were 4 bases for V and 5 bases for J; bases not matched to a gene: 7. Per germline, CDR1 SGHNT and CDR2 YYREEE (reference sequence). The CDR3 extends over 15 amino acids. The CDR3 reads CASSRGDRDNNEQFF. The CDR3 coding sequence is TGTGCCAGCAGCCGGGGGGACAGGGATAACAATGAGCAGTTCTTC.

V and J are TRBV28 and TRBJ2-7, with 8 nucleotides matching TRBD2. The ends lost 9 bases at V and 2 bases at J; junction bases unmatched: 6. The CDR3 has 13 residues. From germline, CDR1 is MDHEN and CDR2 SYDVKM. This CDR3 reads CASRIAGPYEQYF. The CDR3 DNA reads as TGTGCCAGTCGGATAGCGGGACCCTACGAGCAGTACTTC.

In the case of this clone: Different DNA sequences within this sample yield the same CDR3. The CDR3 protein is CATSRDRGQETQYF. CDR3 in DNA: TGTGCCACCAGCAGAGACAGGGGACAAGAGACCCAGTACTTC. V and J are TRBV15 and TRBJ2-5; tentative D call: TRBD1 (6 bases). The CDR3 runs to 14 residues. Germline values: CDR1 LNHNV, CDR2 YYDKDF (reference sequence). V lost 0 bases, J lost 2 bases, and 7 bases lay in between. The full variable domain, its missing parts supplied by reference TRBV15 and TRBJ2-5, is DAMVIQNPRYQVTQFGKPVTLSCSQTLNHNVMYWYQQKSSQAPKLLFHYYDKDFNNEADTPDNFQSRRPNTSFCFLDIRSPGLGDTAMYLCATSRDRGQETQYFGPGTRLLVL.

This clone occurred once. J is TRBJ1-3 and V is TRBV2; no definite D call. V dropped 2 bases and J dropped 0 bases, with 11 bases sitting between them. The length of the CDR3 is 16 residues. Looked up from germline, CDR1 is SNHLY and CDR2 is FYNNEI. The CDR3 region has the DNA TGTGCCAGCAGTGAAACGGACCCTAGCTCTGGAAACACCATATATTTT. Translating gives CASSETDPSSGNTIYF.

This rearrangement joins TRBV24-1 to TRBJ2-2, with 7 bases lining up with TRBD2. Unmatched junction bases numbered 9, after V lost 3 bases and J lost 6 bases. Germline-derived CDR1 and CDR2 are KGHDR and SFDVKD. This CDR3 has 16 residues. In DNA form, the CDR3 reads TGTGCCACCAGTGATCCGAGCACTAGCGCCCCCGGGGAGCTGTTTTTT. This translates into CATSDPSTSAPGELFF.

The V gene is TRBV10-1, the J gene TRBJ1-1, with TRBD1 as a possible D gene (5 bases). V was shortened by 0 bases and J by 5 bases, with 10 bases between the two germline ends. The CDR3 is 14 amino acids. CDR1 is WNHNN and CDR2 is SYGVQD in the germline V gene (reference sequence). This chain's CDR3 is CASSESSRTTEAFF. In DNA, the CDR3 is TGCGCCAGCAGTGAGTCTAGCAGGACAACTGAAGCTTTCTTT.

CDR3 nucleotide sequence: TGTGCCAGTAGTTCCATGCTCGGCGACTCTGGCTACACCTTC. It codes for CASSSMLGDSGYTF. This rearrangement joins TRBV19 to TRBJ1-2; D gene ambiguous. V was trimmed by 5 bases and J by 7 bases, leaving 17 bases between them. Germline V lookup: CDR1 LNHDA, CDR2 SQIVND (reference sequence). The CDR3 extends over 14 amino acids. The full variable domain, with the rest looked up from reference TRBV19 and TRBJ1-2, is DGGITQSPKYLFRKEGQNVTLSCEQNLNHDAMYWYRQDPGQGLRLIYYSQIVNDFQKGDIAEGYSVSREKKESFPLTVTSAQKNPTAFYLCASSSMLGDSGYTFGSGTRLTVV.